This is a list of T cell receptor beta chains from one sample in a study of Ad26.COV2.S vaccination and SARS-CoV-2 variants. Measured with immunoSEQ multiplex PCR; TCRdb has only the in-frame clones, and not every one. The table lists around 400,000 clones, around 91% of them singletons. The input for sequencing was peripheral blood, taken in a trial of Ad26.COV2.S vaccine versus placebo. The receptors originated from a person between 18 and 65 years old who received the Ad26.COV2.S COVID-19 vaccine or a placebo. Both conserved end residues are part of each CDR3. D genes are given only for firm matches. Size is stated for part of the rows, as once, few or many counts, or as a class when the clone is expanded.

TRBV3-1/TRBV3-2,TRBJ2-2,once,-,CASSLLDGELFF,TGTGCCAGCAGCCTCCTCGACGGGGAGCTGTTTTTT
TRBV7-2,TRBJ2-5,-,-,CASSSLGTRETQYF,TGTGCCAGCAGCTCACTAGGAACAAGAGAGACCCAGTACTTC
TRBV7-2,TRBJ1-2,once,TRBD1,CASRPDRTGYGYTF,TGTGCCAGCAGACCGGACAGGACGGGCTATGGCTACACCTTC
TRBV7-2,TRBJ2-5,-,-,CASKYGLGNQETQYF,TGTGCCAGCAAATATGGTCTTGGCAACCAAGAGACCCAGTACTTC
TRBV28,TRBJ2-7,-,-,CASRGAALRDEQYF,TGTGCCAGCAGGGGGGCAGCCCTCCGGGACGAGCAGTACTTC
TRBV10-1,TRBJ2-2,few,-,CASTGATGELFF,TGCGCCAGCACAGGGGCCACCGGGGAGCTGTTTTTT
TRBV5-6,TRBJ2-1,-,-,CASSLDGGGEQFF,TGTGCCAGCAGCTTGGATGGCGGAGGGGAGCAGTTCTTC
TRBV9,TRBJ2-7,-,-,CASSVDSYEQYF,TGTGCCAGCAGCGTAGACTCCTACGAGCAGTACTTC
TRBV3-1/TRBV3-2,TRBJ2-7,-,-,CASSQEVGGRPYEQYF,TGTGCCAGCAGCCAAGAAGTCGGGGGGCGGCCGTACGAGCAGTACTTC
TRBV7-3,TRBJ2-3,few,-,CASSLGTDTQYF,TGTGCCAGCAGCTTAGGCACAGATACGCAGTATTTT
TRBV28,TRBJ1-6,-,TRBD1,CASSLSSGQGGSPLHF,TGTGCCAGCAGTTTATCGTCCGGACAGGGAGGGTCACCCCTCCACTTT
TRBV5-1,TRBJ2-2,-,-,CASSLAELREGTGELFF,TGCGCCAGCAGCTTGGCCGAGTTGCGGGAAGGGACCGGGGAGCTGTTTTTT
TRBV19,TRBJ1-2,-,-,CASRAGPSYGYTF,TGTGCCAGTAGGGCCGGGCCTAGCTATGGCTACACCTTC
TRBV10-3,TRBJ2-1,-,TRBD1,CAISAAGGYEQFF,TGTGCCATCAGTGCGGCAGGGGGATATGAGCAGTTCTTC
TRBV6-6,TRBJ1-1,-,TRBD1,CASSYPPGTANTEAFF,TGTGCCAGCAGTTACCCGCCCGGGACAGCTAACACTGAAGCTTTCTTT
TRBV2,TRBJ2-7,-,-,CASRRTVYEQYF,TGTGCCAGCAGAAGGACGGTTTACGAGCAGTACTTC
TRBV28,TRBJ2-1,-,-,CASSLSSRPRPEQFF,TGTGCCAGCAGTTTATCCTCACGGCCTAGGCCTGAGCAGTTCTTC
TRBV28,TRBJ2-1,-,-,CASSFRGWNNEQFF,TGTGCCAGCAGTTTTCGGGGGTGGAACAATGAGCAGTTCTTC
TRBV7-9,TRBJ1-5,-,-,CASSPKENQPQHF,TGTGCCAGCAGCCCCAAGGAAAATCAGCCCCAGCATTTT
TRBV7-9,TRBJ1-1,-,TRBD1,CASSLQGALNTEAFF,TGTGCCAGCAGCTTACAGGGGGCTTTGAACACTGAAGCTTTCTTT
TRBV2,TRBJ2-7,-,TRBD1,CASRAGTGGTGSYEQYF,TGTGCCAGCAGGGCCGGGACAGGGGGCACGGGCTCCTACGAGCAGTACTTC
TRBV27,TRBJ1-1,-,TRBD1,CASSLRRGRVAEAFF,TGTGCCAGCAGTTTGCGAAGGGGGCGGGTCGCTGAAGCTTTCTTT
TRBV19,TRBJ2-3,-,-,CASQVSGRTTDTQYF,TGTGCCAGTCAAGTCAGCGGAAGAACCACAGATACGCAGTATTTT
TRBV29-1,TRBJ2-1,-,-,CSVELAGNEQFF,TGCAGCGTTGAACTAGCCGGCAATGAGCAGTTCTTC
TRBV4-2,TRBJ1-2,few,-,CASSQDLGGSNYGYTF,TGTGCCAGCAGCCAAGATCTAGGGGGTTCGAACTATGGCTACACCTTC
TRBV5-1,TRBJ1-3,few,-,CASSSDTGNTIYF,TGCGCCAGCAGCAGCGACACAGGAAACACCATATATTTT
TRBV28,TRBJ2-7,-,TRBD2,CASTQRDEIYEQYF,TGTGCCAGCACCCAGCGGGACGAAATCTACGAGCAGTACTTC
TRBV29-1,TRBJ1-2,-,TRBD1,CSVEGTGPIRRGYTF,TGCAGCGTTGAAGGGACAGGGCCTATAAGACGAGGCTACACCTTC
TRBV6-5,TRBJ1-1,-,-,CASSRRWGTEAFF,TGTGCCAGCAGTAGGAGATGGGGGACTGAAGCTTTCTTT
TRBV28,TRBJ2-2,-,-,CASAWGLRSTGELFF,TGTGCCAGTGCTTGGGGGCTAAGGTCGACCGGGGAGCTGTTTTTT
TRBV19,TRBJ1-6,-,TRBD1,CASGDRGLSPLHF,TGTGCCAGCGGGGACAGGGGTCTCTCACCCCTCCACTTT
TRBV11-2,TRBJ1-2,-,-,CASSFGWGGLAGYTF,TGTGCCAGCAGCTTCGGGTGGGGAGGGTTAGCTGGCTACACCTTC
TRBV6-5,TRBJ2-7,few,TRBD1,CASSYWDRGSYEQYF,TGTGCCAGCAGTTACTGGGACAGGGGATCCTACGAGCAGTACTTC
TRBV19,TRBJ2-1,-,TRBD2,CASSSRGTSGSSYNEQFF,TGTGCCAGTAGTAGCCGAGGGACTAGCGGGAGCTCCTACAATGAGCAGTTCTTC
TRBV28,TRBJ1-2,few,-,CASRPRGGNYGYTF,TGTGCCAGCAGGCCTCGGGGGGGGAACTATGGCTACACCTTC
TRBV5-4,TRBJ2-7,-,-,CASSLEGVPPYEQYF,TGTGCCAGCAGCTTGGAAGGGGTCCCCCCCTACGAGCAGTACTTC
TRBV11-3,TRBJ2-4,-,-,CASSPGAKNIQYF,TGTGCCAGCAGCCCGGGGGCCAAAAACATTCAGTACTTC
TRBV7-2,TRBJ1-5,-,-,CASSVSSNQPQHF,TGTGCCAGCAGCGTTAGTAGCAATCAGCCCCAGCATTTT
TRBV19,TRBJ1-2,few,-,CASISRGAAGYTF,TGTGCCAGTATCTCGAGAGGGGCGGCTGGCTACACCTTC
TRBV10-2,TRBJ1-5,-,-,CASWIGAPGQPQHF,TGCGCCAGCTGGATAGGGGCGCCGGGTCAGCCCCAGCATTTT
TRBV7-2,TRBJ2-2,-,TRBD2,CASSSFAGVDGTGELFF,TGTGCCAGCAGCTCTTTCGCGGGAGTCGATGGCACCGGGGAGCTGTTTTTT